This T cell receptor beta chain was captured in a study of cytomegalovirus exposure and HLA in healthy donors. About the study: An analysis done earlier identified approximately 120 million unique TCR beta sequences from roughly 190 million T cells. The study's findings and limits: Later on, analysis showed that most CMV-associated TCR beta chains appeared to be HLA-restricted. Earlier analysis looked at TCR beta V segments, and most were productive about 87% or about 30% of the time.

CDR3 size: 17 residues. Per germline, CDR1 MGHRA and CDR2 YSYEKL. Trimming cost V 4 bases and J 0 bases; bases outside gene matches: 9. With regard to this clone: Its specificity is not known.

The study ran its PCR with 60 Vbeta and 13 Jbeta primers. This table comes from immunoSEQ multiplex PCR, and its TCRdb copy is limited to in-frame clones, with some not included. There are about 55,000 clones in the sample; around 78% occur only once, and around 1.5% lies in the top ten. This chain connects TRBV4-1 to TRBJ2-4; 7 bases are shared with TRBD2. This clonotype was obtained from a female donor in good health and CMV-seronegative. The sequenced sample consisted of PBMCs. CDR3 loop: CASSRGRGPIAKNIQYF. The CDR3 bases are TGCGCCAGCAGCCGAGGGAGGGGCCCTATAGCCAAAAACATTCAGTACTTC.